This TCR beta chain was profiled in a study of T cells after somatic rescue of genetic block. The repertoire was sequenced with immunoSEQ multiplex PCR; TCRdb's copy has only in-frame clones and lacks some. The sample records about 120,000 clones, 80% to 95% being singletons. Trimming cost V 3 bases and J 8 bases, with 16 bases left between them. Germline values: CDR1 KGHSH, CDR2 LQKENI. The CDR3 is 14 residues long. The specimen sequenced was peripheral blood mononuclear cells (PBMCs). The chain joins TRBV18 to TRBJ1-1; the D is unclear. The sequence derives from a woman aged 18-29 years. The CDR3 coding sequence is TGTGCCAGCTCACCTAATGACCTTGCCGAAGAAGCTTTCTTT. Amino acid sequence: CASSPNDLAEEAFF.